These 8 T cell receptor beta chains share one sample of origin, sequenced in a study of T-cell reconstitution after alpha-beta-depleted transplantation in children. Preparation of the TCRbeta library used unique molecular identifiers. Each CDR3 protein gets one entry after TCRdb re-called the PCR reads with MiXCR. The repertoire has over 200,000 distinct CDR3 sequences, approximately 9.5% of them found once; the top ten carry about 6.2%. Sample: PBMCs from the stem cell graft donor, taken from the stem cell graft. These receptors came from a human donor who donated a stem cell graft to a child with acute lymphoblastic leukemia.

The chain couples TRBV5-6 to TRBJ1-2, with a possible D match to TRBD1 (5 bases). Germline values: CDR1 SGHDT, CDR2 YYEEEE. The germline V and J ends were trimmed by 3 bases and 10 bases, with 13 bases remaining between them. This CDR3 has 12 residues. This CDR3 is CASSSPQENYTF. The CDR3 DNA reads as TGTGCCAGCAGCTCACCACAGGAGAACTACACCTTC. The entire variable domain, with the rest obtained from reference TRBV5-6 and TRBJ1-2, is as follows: DAGVTQSPTHLIKTRGQQVTLRCSPKSGHDTVSWYQQALGQGPQFIFQYYEEEERQRGNFPDRFSGHQFPNYSSELNVNALLLGDSALYLCASSSPQENYTFGSGTRLTVV.

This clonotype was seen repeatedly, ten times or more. The CDR3 loop reads CASSQVFNYGYTF. CDR3 DNA: TGTGCCAGCAGCCAAGTCTTTAACTATGGCTACACCTTC. The rearrangement joins TRBV3-1 to TRBJ1-2; D is uncertain. The CDR3 is 13 amino acids. Germline V gives CDR1 LGHDT, CDR2 YNNKEL (reference sequence). Trimming stripped 1 base from V and 1 base from J, with 4 bases between.

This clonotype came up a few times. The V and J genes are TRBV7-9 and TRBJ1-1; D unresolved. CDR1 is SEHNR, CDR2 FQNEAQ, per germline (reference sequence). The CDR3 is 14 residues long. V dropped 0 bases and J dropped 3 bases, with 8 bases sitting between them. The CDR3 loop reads CASSLALPYTEAFF. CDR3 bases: TGTGCCAGCAGCTTAGCGCTCCCCTACACTGAAGCTTTCTTT.

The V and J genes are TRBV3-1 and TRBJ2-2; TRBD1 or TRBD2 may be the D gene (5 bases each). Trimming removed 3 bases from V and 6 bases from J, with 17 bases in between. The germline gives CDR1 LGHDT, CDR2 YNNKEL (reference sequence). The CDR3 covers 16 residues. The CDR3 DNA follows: TGTGCCAGCAGCCACCTCATGGGGGAGAAACCCGGGGAGCTGTTTTTT. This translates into CASSHLMGEKPGELFF.

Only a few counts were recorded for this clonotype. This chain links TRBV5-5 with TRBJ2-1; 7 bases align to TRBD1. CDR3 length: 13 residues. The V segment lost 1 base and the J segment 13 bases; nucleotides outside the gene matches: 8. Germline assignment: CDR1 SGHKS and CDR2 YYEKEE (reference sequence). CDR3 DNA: TGTGCCAGCAGCTTGCAGGGGGAGACTGGCCAGTTCTTC. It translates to CASSLQGETGQFF.

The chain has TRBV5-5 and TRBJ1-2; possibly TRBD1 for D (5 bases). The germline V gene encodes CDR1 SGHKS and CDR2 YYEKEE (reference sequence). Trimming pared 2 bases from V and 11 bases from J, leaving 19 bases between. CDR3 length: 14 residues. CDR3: CASSFPGPTAGYTF. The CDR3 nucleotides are TGTGCCAGCAGCTTCCCGGGACCCACAGCCGGGTACACCTTC. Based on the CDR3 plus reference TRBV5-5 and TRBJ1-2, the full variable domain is DAGVTQSPTHLIKTRGQQVTLRCSPISGHKSVSWYQQVLGQGPQFIFQYYEKEERGRGNFPDRFSARQFPNYSSELNVNALLLGDSALYLCASSFPGPTAGYTFGSGTRLTVV.

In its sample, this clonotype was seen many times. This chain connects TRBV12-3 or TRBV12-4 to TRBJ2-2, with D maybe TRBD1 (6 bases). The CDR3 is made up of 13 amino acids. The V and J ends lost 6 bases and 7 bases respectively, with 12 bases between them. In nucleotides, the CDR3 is TGTGCCAGCAGCCCCGGACAGATCGGGGAGCTGTTTTTT. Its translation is CASSPGQIGELFF.

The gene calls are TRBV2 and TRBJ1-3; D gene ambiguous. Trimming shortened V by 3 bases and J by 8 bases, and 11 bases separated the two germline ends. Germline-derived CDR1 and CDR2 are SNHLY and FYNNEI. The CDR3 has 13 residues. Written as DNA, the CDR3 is TGTGCCAGCAGTGAGGAACGGGGTTACACCATATATTTT. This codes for CASSEERGYTIYF. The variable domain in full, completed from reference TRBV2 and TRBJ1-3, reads EPEVTQTPSHQVTQMGQEVILRCVPISNHLYFYWYRQILGQKVEFLVSFYNNEISEKSEIFDDQFSVERPDGSNFTLKIRSTKLEDSAMYFCASSEERGYTIYFGEGSWLTVV.